Reported below is one T cell receptor beta chain. The CDR3 is made up of 17 amino acids. The V gene end was trimmed by 5 bases and the J gene end by 2 bases; junction bases not matched to a gene: 9. Germline CDR1 SGHTS, CDR2 YDEGEE. The data belong to a study of blood T cell repertoires in COVID-19. Clones were sequenced by immunoSEQ multiplex PCR, and TCRdb holds only the in-frame ones, with some missing. The sample shows approximately 160,000 clones, around four fifths of them seen only once. Sequenced material: PBMCs or T cells enriched from blood (not recorded which). This TCR derives from a woman aged 45-65 years who had recovered from COVID-19. The V call is TRBV5-8, the J call TRBJ1-4, with 10 bases identical to TRBD1. CDR3 amino acids: CASRTGTGVSTNEKLFF. Written as DNA, the CDR3 is TGTGCCAGCAGGACCGGGACAGGGGTTTCCACTAATGAAAAACTGTTTTTT.